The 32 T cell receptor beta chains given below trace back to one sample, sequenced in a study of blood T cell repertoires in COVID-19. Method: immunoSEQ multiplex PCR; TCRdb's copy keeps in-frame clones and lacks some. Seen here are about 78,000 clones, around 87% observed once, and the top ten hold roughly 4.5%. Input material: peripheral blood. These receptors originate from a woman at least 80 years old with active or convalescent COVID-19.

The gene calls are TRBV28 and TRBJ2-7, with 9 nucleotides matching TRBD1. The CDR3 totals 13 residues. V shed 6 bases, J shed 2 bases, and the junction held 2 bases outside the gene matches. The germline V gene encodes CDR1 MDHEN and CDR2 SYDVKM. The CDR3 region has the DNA TGTGCCAGCAGAGGGACAGGGCCCTACGAGCAGTACTTC. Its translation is CASRGTGPYEQYF.

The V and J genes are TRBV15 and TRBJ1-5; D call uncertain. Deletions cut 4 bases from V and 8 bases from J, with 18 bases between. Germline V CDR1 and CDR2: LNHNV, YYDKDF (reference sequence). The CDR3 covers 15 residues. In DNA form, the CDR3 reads TGTGCCACCAGCATTTCCACAACCCGAGGCGAGCCCCAGCATTTT. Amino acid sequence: CATSISTTRGEPQHF. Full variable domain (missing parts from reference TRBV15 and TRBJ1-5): DAMVIQNPRYQVTQFGKPVTLSCSQTLNHNVMYWYQQKSSQAPKLLFHYYDKDFNNEADTPDNFQSRRPNTSFCFLDIRSPGLGDTAMYLCATSISTTRGEPQHFGDGTRLSIL.

Written as DNA, the CDR3 is TGTGCCAGCAGGGGTATGTTGGCGGGAGAATCCTACAATGAGCAGTTCTTC. Its protein is CASRGMLAGESYNEQFF. V and J are TRBV7-2 and TRBJ2-1; 7 bases line up with TRBD2. The trim removed 6 bases at V and 1 base at J, leaving 12 bases unmatched. This CDR3 has 17 amino acids. The germline V gene encodes CDR1 SGHTA and CDR2 FQGNSA.

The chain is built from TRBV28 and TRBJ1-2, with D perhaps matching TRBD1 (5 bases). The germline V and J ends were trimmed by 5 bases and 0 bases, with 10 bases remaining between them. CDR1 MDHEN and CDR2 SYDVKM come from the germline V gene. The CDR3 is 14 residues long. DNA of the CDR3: TGTGCCAGCAGTGGGGCAGGAGCTAACTATGGCTACACCTTC. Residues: CASSGAGANYGYTF.

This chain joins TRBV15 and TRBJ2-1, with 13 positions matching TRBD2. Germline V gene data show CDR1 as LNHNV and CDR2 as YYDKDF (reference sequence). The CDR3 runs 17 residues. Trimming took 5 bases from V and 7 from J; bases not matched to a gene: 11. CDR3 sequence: CATSSPIGTSGKNEQFF. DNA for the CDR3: TGTGCCACCAGCTCCCCGATTGGGACTAGCGGGAAGAATGAGCAGTTCTTC.

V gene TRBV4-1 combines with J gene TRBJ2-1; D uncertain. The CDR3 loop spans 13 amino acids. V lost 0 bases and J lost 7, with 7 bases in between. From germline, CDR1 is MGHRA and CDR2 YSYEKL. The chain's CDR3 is CASSQDRWNEQFF. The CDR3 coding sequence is TGCGCCAGCAGCCAAGATCGGTGGAATGAGCAGTTCTTC.

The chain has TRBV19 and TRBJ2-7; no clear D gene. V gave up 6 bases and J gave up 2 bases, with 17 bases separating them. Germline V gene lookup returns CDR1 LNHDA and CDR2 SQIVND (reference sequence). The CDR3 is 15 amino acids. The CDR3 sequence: CASSKGGHPTYEQYF. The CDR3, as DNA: TGTGCCAGTAGCAAAGGTGGGCATCCTACCTACGAGCAGTACTTC.

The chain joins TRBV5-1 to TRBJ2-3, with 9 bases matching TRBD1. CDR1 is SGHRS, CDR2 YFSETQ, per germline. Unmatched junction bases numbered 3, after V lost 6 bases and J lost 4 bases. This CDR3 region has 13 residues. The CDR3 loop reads CASTGQGPDTQYF. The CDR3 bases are TGCGCCAGCACTGGACAGGGGCCAGATACGCAGTATTTT.

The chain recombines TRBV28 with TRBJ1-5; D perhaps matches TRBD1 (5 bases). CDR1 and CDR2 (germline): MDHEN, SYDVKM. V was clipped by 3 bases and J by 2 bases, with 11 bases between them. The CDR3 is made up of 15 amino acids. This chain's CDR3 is CASSFGGTGNQPQHF. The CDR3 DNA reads TGTGCCAGCAGTTTTGGGGGGACGGGCAATCAGCCCCAGCATTTT. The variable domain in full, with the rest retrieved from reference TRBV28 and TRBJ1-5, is DVKVTQSSRYLVKRTGEKVFLECVQDMDHENMFWYRQDPGLGLRLIYFSYDVKMKEKGDIPEGYSVSREKKERFSLILESASTNQTSMYLCASSFGGTGNQPQHFGDGTRLSIL.

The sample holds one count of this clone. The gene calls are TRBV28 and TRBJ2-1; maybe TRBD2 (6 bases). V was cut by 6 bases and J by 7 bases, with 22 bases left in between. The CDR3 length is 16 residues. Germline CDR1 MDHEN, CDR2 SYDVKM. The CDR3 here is CASSALSPGEWNEQFF. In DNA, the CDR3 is TGTGCCAGCAGCGCCCTCTCGCCGGGAGAATGGAATGAGCAGTTCTTC.

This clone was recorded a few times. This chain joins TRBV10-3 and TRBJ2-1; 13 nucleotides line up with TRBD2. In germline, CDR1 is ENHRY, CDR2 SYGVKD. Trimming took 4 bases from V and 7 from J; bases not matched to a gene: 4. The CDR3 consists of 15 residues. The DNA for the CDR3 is TGTGCCATCAGTGCGGGACTAGCGGGATATAATGAGCAGTTCTTC. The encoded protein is CAISAGLAGYNEQFF.

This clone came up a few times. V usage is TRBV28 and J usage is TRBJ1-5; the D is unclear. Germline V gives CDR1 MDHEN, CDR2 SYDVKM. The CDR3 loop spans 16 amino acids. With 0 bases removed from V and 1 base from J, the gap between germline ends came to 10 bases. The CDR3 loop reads CASSLWRAESNQPQHF. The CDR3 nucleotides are TGTGCCAGCAGTTTATGGAGGGCAGAGAGCAATCAGCCCCAGCATTTT.

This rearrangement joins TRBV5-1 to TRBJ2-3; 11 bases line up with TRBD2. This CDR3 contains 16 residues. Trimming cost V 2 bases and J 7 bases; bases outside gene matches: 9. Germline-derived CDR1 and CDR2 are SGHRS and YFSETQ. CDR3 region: CASSFIAGGIVHTQYF. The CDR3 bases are TGCGCCAGCAGCTTCATAGCGGGAGGGATCGTGCATACGCAGTATTTT.

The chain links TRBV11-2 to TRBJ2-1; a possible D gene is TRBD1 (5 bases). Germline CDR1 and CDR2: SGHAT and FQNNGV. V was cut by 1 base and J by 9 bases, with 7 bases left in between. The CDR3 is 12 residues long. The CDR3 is CASSLGGVEQFF. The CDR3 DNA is TGTGCCAGCAGCTTAGGGGGCGTTGAGCAGTTCTTC.

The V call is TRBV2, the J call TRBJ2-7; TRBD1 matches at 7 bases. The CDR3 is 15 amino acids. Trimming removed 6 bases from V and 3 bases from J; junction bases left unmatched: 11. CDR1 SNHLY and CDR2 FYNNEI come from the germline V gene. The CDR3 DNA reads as TGTGCCAGCAGAAGGGAAGGGACAGTAGGCTACGAGCAGTACTTC. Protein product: CASRREGTVGYEQYF.

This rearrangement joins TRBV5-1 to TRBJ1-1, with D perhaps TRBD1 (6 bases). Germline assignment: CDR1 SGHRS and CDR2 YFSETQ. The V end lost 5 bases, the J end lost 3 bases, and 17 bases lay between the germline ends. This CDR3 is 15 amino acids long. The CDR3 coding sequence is TGCGCCAGCAGAACCTTACGAGGGGGAGACACTGAAGCTTTCTTT. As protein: CASRTLRGGDTEAFF.

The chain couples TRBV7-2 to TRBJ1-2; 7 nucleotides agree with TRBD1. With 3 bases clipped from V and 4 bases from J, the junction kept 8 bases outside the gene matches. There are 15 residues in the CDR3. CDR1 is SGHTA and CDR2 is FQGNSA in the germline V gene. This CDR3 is CASSFGDRSFYGYTF. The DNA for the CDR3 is TGTGCCAGCAGCTTCGGGGACAGATCTTTCTATGGCTACACCTTC.

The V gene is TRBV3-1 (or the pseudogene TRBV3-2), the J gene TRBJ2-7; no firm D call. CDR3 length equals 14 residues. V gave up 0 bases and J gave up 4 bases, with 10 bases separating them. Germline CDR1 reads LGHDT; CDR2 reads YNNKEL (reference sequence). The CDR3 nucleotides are TGTGCCAGCAGCCAAGAATGGTCCACATACGAGCAGTACTTC. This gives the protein CASSQEWSTYEQYF.

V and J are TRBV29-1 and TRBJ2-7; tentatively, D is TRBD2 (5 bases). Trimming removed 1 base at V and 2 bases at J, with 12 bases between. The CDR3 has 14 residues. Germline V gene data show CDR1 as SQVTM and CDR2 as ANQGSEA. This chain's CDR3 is CSVEGWGETYEQYF. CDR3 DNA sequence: TGCAGCGTTGAAGGCTGGGGAGAAACCTACGAGCAGTACTTC.

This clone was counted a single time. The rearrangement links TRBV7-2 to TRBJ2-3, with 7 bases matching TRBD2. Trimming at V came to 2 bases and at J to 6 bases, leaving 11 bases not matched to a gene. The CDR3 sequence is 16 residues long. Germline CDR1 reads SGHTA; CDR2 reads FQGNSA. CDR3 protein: CASSLNLAVLADTQYF. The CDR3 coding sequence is TGTGCCAGCAGCTTAAACCTAGCGGTCCTCGCGGATACGCAGTATTTT.

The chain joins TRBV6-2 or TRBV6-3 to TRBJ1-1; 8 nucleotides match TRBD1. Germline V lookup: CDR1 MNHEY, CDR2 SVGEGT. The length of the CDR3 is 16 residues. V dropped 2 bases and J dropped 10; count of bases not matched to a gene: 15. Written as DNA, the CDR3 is TGTGCCAGCAGTTACCTCCGACAAGGACAGGGTGGAGTAGCTTTCTTT. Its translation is CASSYLRQGQGGVAFF.

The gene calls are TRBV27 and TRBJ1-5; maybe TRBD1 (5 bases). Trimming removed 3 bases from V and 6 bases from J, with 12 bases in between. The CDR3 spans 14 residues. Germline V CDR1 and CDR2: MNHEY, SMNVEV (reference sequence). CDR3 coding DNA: TGTGCCAGCAGTTTGACGGTGGGGGGTCAGCCCCAGCATTTT. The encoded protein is CASSLTVGGQPQHF.

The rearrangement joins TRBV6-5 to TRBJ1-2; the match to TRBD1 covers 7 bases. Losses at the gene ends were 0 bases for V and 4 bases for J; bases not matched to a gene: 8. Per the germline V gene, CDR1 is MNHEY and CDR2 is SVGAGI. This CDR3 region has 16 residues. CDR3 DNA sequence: TGTGCCAGCAGTTACTCTACAGGGGTCCCTCTCTATGGCTACACCTTC. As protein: CASSYSTGVPLYGYTF.

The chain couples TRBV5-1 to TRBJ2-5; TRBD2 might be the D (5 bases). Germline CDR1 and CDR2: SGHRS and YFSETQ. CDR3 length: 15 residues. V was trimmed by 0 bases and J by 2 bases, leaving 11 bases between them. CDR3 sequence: CASSLAGVWQETQYF. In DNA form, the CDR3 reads TGCGCCAGCAGCTTGGCCGGGGTTTGGCAAGAGACCCAGTACTTC.

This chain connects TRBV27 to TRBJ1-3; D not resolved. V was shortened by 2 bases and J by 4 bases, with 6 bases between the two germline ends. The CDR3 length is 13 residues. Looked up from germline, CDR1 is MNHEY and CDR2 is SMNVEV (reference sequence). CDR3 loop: CASSLERGNTIYF. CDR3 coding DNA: TGTGCCAGCAGTTTAGAGCGGGGAAACACCATATATTTT.

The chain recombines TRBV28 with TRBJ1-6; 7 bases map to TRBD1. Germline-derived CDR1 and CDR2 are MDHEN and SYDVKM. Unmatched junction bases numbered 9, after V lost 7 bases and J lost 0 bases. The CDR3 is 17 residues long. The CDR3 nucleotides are TGTGCCAGCACCCCCGAAGGGGACAGCTCCTATAATTCACCCCTCCACTTT. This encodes CASTPEGDSSYNSPLHF.

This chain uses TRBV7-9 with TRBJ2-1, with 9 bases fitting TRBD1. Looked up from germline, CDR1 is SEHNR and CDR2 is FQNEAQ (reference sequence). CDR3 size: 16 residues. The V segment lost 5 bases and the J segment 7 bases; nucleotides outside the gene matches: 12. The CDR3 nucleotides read TGTGCCAGCAGCCGAGAAGGACAGGGGTCAGGGAATGAGCAGTTCTTC. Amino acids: CASSREGQGSGNEQFF.

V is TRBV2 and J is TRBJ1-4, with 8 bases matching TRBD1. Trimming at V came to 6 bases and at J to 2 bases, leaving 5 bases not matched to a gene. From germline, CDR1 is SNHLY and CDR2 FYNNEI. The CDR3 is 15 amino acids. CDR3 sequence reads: CASSAGGGTNEKLFF. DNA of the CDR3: TGTGCCAGCAGCGCAGGGGGCGGGACTAATGAAAAACTGTTTTTT.

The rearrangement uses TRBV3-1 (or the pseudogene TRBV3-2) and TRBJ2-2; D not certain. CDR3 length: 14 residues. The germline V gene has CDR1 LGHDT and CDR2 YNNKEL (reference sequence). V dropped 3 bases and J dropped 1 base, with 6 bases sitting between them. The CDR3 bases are TGTGCCAGCAGCCATCGACAGAACACCGGGGAGCTGTTTTTT. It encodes CASSHRQNTGELFF.

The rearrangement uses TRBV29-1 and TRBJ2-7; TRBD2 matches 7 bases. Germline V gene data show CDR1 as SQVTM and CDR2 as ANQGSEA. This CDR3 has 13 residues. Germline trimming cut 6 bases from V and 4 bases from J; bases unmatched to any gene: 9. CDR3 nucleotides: TGCAGCGTGGGATCGGGTAGCGGGTACGAGCAGTACTTC. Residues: CSVGSGSGYEQYF.

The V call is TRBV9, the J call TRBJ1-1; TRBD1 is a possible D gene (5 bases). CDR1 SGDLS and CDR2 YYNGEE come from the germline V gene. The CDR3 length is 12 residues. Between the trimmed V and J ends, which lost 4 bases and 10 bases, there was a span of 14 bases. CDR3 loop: CASSPAGGGAFF. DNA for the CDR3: TGTGCCAGCAGCCCTGCCGGCGGGGGAGCTTTCTTT.

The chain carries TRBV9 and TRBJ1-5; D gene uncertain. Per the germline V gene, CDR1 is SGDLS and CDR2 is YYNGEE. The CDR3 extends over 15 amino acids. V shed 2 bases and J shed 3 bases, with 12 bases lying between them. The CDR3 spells CASSVAGYDNQPQHF. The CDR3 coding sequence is TGTGCCAGCAGCGTGGCGGGTTATGACAATCAGCCCCAGCATTTT.